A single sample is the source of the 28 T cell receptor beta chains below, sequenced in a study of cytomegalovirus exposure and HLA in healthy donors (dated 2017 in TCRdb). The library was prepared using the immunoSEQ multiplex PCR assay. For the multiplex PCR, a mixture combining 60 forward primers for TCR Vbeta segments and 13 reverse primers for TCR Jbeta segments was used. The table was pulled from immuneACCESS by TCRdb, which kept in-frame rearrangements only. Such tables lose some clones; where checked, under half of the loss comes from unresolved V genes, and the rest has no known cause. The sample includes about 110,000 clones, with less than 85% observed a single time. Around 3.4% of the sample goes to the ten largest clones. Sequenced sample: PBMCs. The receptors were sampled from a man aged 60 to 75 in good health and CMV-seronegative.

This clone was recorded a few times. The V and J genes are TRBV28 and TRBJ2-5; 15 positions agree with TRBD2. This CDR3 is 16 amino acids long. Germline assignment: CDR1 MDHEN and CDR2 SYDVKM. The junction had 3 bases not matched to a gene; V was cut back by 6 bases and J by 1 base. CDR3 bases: TGTGCCAGCAGCCTGGGACTAGCGGGGGGCCAAGAGACCCAGTACTTC. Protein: CASSLGLAGGQETQYF.

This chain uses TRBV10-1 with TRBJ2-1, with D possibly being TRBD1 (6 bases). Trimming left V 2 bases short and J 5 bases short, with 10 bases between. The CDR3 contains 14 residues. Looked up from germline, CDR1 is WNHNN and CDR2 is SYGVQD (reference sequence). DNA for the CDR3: TGCGCCAGCAGTGAGAGGGGGAACCACAATGAGCAGTTCTTC. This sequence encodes CASSERGNHNEQFF.

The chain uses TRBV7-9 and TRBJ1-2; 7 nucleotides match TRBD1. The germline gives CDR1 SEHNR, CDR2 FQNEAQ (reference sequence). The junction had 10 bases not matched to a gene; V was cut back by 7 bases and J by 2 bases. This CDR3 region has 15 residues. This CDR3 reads CASTPGGWGNYGYTF. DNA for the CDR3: TGTGCCAGCACCCCAGGGGGTTGGGGAAACTATGGCTACACCTTC.

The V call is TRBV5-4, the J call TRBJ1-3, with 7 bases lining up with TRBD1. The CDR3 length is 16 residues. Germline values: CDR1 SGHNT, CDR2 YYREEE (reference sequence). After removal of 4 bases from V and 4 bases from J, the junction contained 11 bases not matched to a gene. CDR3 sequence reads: CASSPGQSSRGNTIYF. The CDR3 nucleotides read TGTGCCAGCAGCCCGGGACAGTCCTCCCGGGGAAACACCATATATTTT.

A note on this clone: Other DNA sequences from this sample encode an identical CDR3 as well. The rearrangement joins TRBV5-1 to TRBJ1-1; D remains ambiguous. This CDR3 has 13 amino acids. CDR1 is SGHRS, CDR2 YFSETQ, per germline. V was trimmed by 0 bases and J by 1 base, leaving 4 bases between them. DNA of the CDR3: TGCGCCAGCAGCTTGGGAGGGAACACTGAAGCTTTCTTT. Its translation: CASSLGGNTEAFF.

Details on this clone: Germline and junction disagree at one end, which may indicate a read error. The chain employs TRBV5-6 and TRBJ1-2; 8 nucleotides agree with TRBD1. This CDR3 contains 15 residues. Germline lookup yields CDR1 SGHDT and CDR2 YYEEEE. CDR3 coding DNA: TGTGCCAGCTGCTTTCGGACAGGGCAATTGGGGGGCTACACCTTC. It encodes CASCFRTGQLGGYTF.

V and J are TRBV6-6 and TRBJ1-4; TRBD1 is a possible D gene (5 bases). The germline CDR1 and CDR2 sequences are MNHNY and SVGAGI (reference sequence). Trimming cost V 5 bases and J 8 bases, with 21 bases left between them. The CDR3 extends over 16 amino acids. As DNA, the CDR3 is TGTGCCAGCAGTCCAGTAACCGACAGTCTGGGGGAAAAACTGTTTTTT. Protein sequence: CASSPVTDSLGEKLFF.

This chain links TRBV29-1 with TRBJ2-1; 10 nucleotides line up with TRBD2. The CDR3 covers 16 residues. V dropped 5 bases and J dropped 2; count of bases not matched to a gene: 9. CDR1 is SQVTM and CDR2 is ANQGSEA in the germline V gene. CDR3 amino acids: CSVPRSTSGAYNEQFF. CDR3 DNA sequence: TGCAGCGTTCCCAGAAGCACTAGCGGGGCCTACAATGAGCAGTTCTTC.

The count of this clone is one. CDR3 sequence (DNA): TGTGCCAGCAGCTTGGGTCACAGCTCCTATAATTCACCCCTCCACTTT. Its protein is CASSLGHSSYNSPLHF. The rearrangement links TRBV7-2 to TRBJ1-6; no clear D gene. Germline lookup yields CDR1 SGHTA and CDR2 FQGNSA. The CDR3 has 16 amino acids. Trimming pared 3 bases from V and 0 bases from J, leaving 9 bases between.

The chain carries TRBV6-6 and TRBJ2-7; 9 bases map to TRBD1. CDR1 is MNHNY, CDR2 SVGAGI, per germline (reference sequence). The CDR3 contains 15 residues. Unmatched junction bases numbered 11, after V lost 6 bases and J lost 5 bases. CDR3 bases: TGTGCCAGCAGCACCTTAGGACAGGGGACAAACGAGCAGTACTTC. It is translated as CASSTLGQGTNEQYF.

The CDR3 DNA sequence: TGTGCCAGCAGCTTCCTAGCGGGGGGCCGTCAAGAGACCCAGTACTTC. Translated: CASSFLAGGRQETQYF. The chain combines TRBV7-8 with TRBJ2-5, with 11 bases aligning to TRBD2. The V and J ends lost 3 bases and 2 bases, in that order; junction bases with no gene match: 5. This CDR3 contains 16 residues. Germline V lookup: CDR1 SGHVS, CDR2 FQNEAQ. Full variable domain (rest looked up from reference TRBV7-8 and TRBJ2-5): GAGVSQSPRYKVAKRGQDVALRCDPISGHVSLFWYQQALGQGPEFLTYFQNEAQLDKSGLPSDRFFAERPEGSVSTLKIQRTQQEDSAVYLCASSFLAGGRQETQYFGPGTRLLVL.

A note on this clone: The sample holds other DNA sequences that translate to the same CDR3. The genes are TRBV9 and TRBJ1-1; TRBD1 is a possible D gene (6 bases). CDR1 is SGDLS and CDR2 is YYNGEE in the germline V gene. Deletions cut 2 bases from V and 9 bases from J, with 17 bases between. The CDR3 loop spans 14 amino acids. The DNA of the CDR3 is TGTGCCAGCAGCGTTGACTCCGGGACACGCAAAGCTTTCTTT. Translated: CASSVDSGTRKAFF.

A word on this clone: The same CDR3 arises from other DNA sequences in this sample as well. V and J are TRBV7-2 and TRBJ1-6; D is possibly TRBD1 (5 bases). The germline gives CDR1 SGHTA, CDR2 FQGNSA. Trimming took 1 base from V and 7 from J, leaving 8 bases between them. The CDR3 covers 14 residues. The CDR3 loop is CASSLEGVNSPLHF. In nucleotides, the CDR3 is TGTGCCAGCAGCTTAGAAGGGGTAAATTCACCCCTCCACTTT.

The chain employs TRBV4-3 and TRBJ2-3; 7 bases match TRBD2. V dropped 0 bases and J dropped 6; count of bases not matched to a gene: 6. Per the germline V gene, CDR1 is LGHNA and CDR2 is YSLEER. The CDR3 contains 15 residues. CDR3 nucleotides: TGCGCCAGCAGCCAAGATTTGGGGGGGGACGATACGCAGTATTTT. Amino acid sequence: CASSQDLGGDDTQYF.

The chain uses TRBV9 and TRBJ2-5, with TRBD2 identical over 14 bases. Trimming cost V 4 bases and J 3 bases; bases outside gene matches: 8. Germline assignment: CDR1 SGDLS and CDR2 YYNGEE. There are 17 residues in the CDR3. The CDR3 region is CASSSHPGLAGEETQYF. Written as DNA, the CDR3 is TGTGCCAGCAGCTCTCACCCGGGACTAGCGGGGGAAGAGACCCAGTACTTC. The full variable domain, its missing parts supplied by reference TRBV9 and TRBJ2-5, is DSGVTQTPKHLITATGQRVTLRCSPRSGDLSVYWYQQSLDQGLQFLIQYYNGEERAKGNILERFSAQQFPDLHSELNLSSLELGDSALYFCASSSHPGLAGEETQYFGPGTRLLVL.

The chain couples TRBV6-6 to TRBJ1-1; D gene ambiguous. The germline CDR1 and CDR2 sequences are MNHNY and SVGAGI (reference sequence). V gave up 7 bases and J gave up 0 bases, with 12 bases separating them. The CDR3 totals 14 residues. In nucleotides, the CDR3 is TGTGCCAGCAAAGCGGGCAGCATGAACACTGAAGCTTTCTTT. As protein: CASKAGSMNTEAFF.

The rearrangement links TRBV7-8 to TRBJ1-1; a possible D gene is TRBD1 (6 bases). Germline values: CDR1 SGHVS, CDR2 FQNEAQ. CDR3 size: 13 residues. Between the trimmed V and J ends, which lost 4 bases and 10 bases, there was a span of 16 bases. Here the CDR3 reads CASSYPQGRVAFF. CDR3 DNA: TGTGCCAGCAGCTACCCTCAGGGGCGCGTAGCTTTCTTT. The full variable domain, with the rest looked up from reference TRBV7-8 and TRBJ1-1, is GAGVSQSPRYKVAKRGQDVALRCDPISGHVSLFWYQQALGQGPEFLTYFQNEAQLDKSGLPSDRFFAERPEGSVSTLKIQRTQQEDSAVYLCASSYPQGRVAFFGQGTRLTVV.

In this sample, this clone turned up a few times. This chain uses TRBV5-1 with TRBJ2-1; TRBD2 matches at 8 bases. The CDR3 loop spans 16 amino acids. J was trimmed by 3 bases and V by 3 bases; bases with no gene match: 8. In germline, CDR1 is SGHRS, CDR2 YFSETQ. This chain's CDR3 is CASSSRGAGDYNEQFF. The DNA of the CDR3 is TGCGCCAGCAGCTCCCGGGGAGCGGGGGACTACAATGAGCAGTTCTTC.

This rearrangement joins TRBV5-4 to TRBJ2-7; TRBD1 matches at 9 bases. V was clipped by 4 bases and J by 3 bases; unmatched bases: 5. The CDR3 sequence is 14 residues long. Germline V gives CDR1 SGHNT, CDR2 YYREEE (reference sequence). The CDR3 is CASSQGGQGYEQYF. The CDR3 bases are TGTGCCAGCAGCCAGGGGGGACAGGGCTACGAGCAGTACTTC.

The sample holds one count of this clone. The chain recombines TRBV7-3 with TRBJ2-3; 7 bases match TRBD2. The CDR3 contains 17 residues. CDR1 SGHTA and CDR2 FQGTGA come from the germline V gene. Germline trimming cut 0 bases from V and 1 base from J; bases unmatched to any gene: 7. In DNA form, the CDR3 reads TGTGCCAGCAGCTTAACCGGCGGCGGGGGAGGCACAGATACGCAGTATTTT. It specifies CASSLTGGGGGTDTQYF. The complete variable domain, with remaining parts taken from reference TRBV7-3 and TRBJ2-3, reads GAGVSQTPSNKVTEKGKYVELRCDPISGHTALYWYRQSLGQGPEFLIYFQGTGAADDSGLPNDRFFAVRPEGSVSTLKIQRTERGDSAVYLCASSLTGGGGGTDTQYFGPGTRLTVL.

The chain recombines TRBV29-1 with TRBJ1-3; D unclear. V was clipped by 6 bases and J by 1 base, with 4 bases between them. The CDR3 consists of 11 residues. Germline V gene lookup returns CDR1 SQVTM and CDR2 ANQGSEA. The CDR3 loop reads CSVTSGNTIYF. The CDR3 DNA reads TGCAGCGTCACTTCTGGAAACACCATATATTTT.

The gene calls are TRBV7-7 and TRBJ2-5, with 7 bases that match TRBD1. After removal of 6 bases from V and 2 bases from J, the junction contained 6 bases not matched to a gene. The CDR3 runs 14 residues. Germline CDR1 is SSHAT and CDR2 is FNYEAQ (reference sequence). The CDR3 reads CASSRTGFQETQYF. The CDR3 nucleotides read TGTGCCAGCAGTAGGACAGGTTTTCAAGAGACCCAGTACTTC. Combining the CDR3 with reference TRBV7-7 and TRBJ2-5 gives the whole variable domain GAGVSQSPRYKVTKRGQDVTLRCDPISSHATLYWYQQALGQGPEFLTYFNYEAQPDKSGLPSDRFSAERPEGSISTLTIQRTEQRDSAMYRCASSRTGFQETQYFGPGTRLLVL.

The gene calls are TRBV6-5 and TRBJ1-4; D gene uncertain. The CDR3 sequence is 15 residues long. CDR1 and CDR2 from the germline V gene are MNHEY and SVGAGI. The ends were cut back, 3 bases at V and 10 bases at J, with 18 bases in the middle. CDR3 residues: CASSYEGRAEGKLFF. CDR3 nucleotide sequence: TGTGCCAGCAGTTATGAGGGCCGAGCTGAGGGAAAACTGTTTTTT.

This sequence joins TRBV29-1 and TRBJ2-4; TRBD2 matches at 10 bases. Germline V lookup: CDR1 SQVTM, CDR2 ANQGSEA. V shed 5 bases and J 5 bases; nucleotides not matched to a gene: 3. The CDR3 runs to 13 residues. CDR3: CSVRTSGENIQYF. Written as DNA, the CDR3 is TGCAGCGTTCGGACTAGCGGAGAAAACATTCAGTACTTC.

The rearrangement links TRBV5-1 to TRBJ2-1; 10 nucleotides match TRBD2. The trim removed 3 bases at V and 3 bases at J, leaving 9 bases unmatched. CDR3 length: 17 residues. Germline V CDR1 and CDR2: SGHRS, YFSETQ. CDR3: CASSSLISGGIYNEQFF. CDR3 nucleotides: TGCGCCAGCAGCTCCCTTATTAGCGGGGGGATCTACAATGAGCAGTTCTTC. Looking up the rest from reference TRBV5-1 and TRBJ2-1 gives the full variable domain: KAGVTQTPRYLIKTRGQQVTLSCSPISGHRSVSWYQQTPGQGLQFLFEYFSETQRNKGNFPGRFSGRQFSNSRSEMNVSTLELGDSALYLCASSSLISGGIYNEQFFGPGTRLTVL.

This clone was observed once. As DNA, the CDR3 is TGTGCCAGCAGCCAACGAGTCCAAGAGACCCAGTACTTC. Protein product: CASSQRVQETQYF. The chain couples TRBV7-7 to TRBJ2-5; D remains ambiguous. V shed 5 bases and J shed 1 base, with 8 bases lying between them. Germline loops: CDR1 SSHAT, CDR2 FNYEAQ (reference sequence). The CDR3 has 13 amino acids.

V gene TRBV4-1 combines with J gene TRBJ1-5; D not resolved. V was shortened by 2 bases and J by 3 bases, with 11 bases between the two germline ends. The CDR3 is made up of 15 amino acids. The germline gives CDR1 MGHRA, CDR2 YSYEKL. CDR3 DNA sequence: TGCGCCAGCAGCCAATTTACAGAGCCCAATCAGCCCCAGCATTTT. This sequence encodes CASSQFTEPNQPQHF.

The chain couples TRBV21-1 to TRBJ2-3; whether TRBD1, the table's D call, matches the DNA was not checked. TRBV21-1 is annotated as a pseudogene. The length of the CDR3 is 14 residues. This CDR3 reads CASSKDRTTDTQYF. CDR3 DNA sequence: TGTGCCAGCAGCAAAGACAGGACAACAGATACGCAGTATTTT.